This TCR beta chain was obtained from a study of radiotherapy plus CTLA-4 blockade in lung cancer. Study observations and caveats: TCR clones from tumors expanded in blood after radiotherapy plus ipilimumab.

Data came from immunoSEQ multiplex PCR; TCRdb stores just in-frame clones and leaves some out. This table holds around 32,000 clones, roughly four fifths found once. The V gene lost 5 bases and the J gene lost 8 bases, with 13 bases spanning the gap. The CDR3 runs to 13 residues. CDR1 and CDR2 from the germline V gene are MNHNS and SASEGT. About this clone itself: Its antigen is not known.

This sequence joins TRBV6-1 and TRBJ1-3; the D gene is possibly TRBD1 (5 bases). This receptor was taken from a human donor with non-small cell lung cancer that progressed on radiotherapy plus ipilimumab. The starting material was peripheral blood, obtained from a patient treated with radiotherapy plus ipilimumab. The CDR3 nucleotides are TGTGCCAGCAGTAGGGACTTCCGAGACACCATATATTTT. Residues: CASSRDFRDTIYF.